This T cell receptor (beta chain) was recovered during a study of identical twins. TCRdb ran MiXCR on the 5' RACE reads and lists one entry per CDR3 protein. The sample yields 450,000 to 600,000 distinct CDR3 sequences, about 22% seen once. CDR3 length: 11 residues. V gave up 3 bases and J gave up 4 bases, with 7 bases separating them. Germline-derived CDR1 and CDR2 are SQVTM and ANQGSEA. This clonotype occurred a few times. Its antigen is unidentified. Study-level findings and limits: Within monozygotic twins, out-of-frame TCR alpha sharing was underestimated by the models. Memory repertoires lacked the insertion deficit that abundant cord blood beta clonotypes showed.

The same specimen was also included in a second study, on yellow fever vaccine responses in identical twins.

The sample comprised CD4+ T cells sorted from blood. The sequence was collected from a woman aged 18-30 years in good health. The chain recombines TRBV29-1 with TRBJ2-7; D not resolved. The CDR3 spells CSVESTYEQYF. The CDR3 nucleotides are TGCAGCGTTGAGAGTACATACGAGCAGTACTTC.